This entry features one TCR beta chain sequence. The data derive from a study of blood T cell repertoires in COVID-19. Study-wide background: Both acute and convalescent COVID-19 samples were obtained from the United States, Italy and Spain. From T cells, B-cell-depleted T cells, or PBMCs came the material, which was cDNA or gDNA.

The J segment lost 6 bases and the V segment lost 1 base, leaving 9 bases of the junction unmatched. Germline values: CDR1 LGHNA, CDR2 YNFKEQ. The CDR3 extends over 16 amino acids. In the original analysis: Reference gene primer amplification gave estimated nucleated cell counts. Generated by immunoSEQ multiplex PCR, the TCRdb table keeps only in-frame clones and is missing some. V and J calls and clone size come straight from that table; D and trimming were deduced from the DNA. The sample has 35,000 to 50,000 clones; roughly 90% are singletons. J is TRBJ2-1 and V is TRBV4-2; TRBD2 agrees at 7 bases. This sequence was found in a man between 45 and 60 years old with active COVID-19. Material: peripheral blood. The CDR3 reads CASSQAAGAGFNEQFF. The CDR3 DNA reads TGTGCCAGCAGCCAAGCGGCGGGAGCGGGATTCAATGAGCAGTTCTTC.